The rows below give T cell receptor beta chains drawn from one sample of a study of immune heterogeneity within non-small cell lung tumors. TCRdb fed the multiplex PCR reads into MiXCR, producing one record per CDR3 protein. The table records nearly 15,000 distinct CDR3 sequences, under 35% of them present only once. The sample taken for sequencing was lung tumor tissue. These receptors came from a woman aged 45-59 years with non-small cell lung cancer. The CDR3 runs from the conserved cysteine through the conserved F or W. D genes are given only for firm matches. Not every row has a clone size; where given, it reads once, few, many or a size class.

clone size,J gene,V gene,D gene,CDR3 protein,CDR3 DNA
many,TRBJ2-7,TRBV20-1,TRBD2,CSATDLAGGYEQYF,TGCAGTGCAACAGACCTAGCGGGAGGTTACGAGCAGTACTTC
.,TRBJ2-2,TRBV12-3/TRBV12-4,TRBD1,CANSTGVDGELFF,TGTGCCAATTCGACAGGGGTTGACGGGGAGCTGTTTTTT
.,TRBJ2-5,TRBV6-2/TRBV6-3,TRBD2,CASRRAGEETQYF,TGTGCCAGCAGACGAGCGGGAGAAGAGACCCAGTACTTC
medium-sized,TRBJ1-1,TRBV28,.,CASNLGGAGTEAFF,TGTGCCAGCAACTTAGGGGGGGCAGGGACTGAAGCTTTCTTT
.,TRBJ1-1,TRBV6-2/TRBV6-3,.,CASSYLTGPTEAFF,TGTGCCAGCAGTTACCTTACAGGGCCCACTGAAGCTTTCTTT
many,TRBJ2-2,TRBV6-1,.,CASSSDMPEDTGELFF,TGTGCCAGCAGTTCGGACATGCCGGAGGACACCGGGGAGCTGTTTTTT
.,TRBJ2-4,TRBV7-2,TRBD1,CASSSQGQGDIQYF,TGTGCCAGCAGCTCACAGGGACAGGGGGACATTCAGTACTTC
.,TRBJ2-7,TRBV11-2,TRBD2,CASSQSGSVYEQYF,TGTGCCAGCAGCCAAAGCGGGAGCGTGTACGAGCAGTACTTC
many,TRBJ1-5,TRBV19,.,CASSIKGYSNQPQHF,TGTGCCAGTAGTATAAAAGGGTATAGCAATCAGCCCCAGCATTTT
many,TRBJ2-1,TRBV15,TRBD1,CATSRQTGDEQFF,TGTGCCACCAGCAGACAGACAGGGGATGAGCAGTTCTTC
few,TRBJ2-5,TRBV11-2,.,CASSPSGQRVGMETQYF,TGTGCCAGCAGCCCCAGTGGGCAGCGCGTAGGGATGGAGACCCAGTACTTC
many,TRBJ2-2,TRBV12-3/TRBV12-4,TRBD1,CASSPWTGAQNTGELFF,TGTGCCAGCAGTCCCTGGACAGGGGCCCAGAACACCGGGGAGCTGTTTTTT
many,TRBJ1-1,TRBV5-6,TRBD1,CASSEAGGVRTEAFF,TGTGCCAGCAGTGAAGCAGGGGGCGTTCGGACTGAAGCTTTCTTT
many,TRBJ1-2,TRBV25-1,.,CASSLTGSYGYTF,TGTGCCAGCAGTCTTACAGGGTCCTATGGCTACACCTTC
.,TRBJ2-7,TRBV12-3/TRBV12-4,TRBD2,CASSLWLAVSYEQYF,TGTGCCAGCAGTTTGTGGCTAGCGGTAAGCTACGAGCAGTACTTC
many,TRBJ1-1,TRBV5-5,.,CASSLGPLGNTEAFF,TGTGCCAGCAGTTTAGGACCCCTAGGAAACACTGAAGCTTTCTTT
many,TRBJ1-6,TRBV5-8,TRBD1,CASSLDRGVTLHF,TGTGCCAGCAGCTTGGACAGGGGGGTCACCCTCCACTTT
.,TRBJ2-3,TRBV2,.,CASSVIRDTQYF,TGTGCCAGCAGTGTAATACGAGATACGCAGTATTTT
many,TRBJ2-7,TRBV7-9,.,CANVNEGPYEQYF,TGTGCCAACGTCAATGAGGGGCCCTACGAGCAGTACTTC
.,TRBJ2-2,TRBV6-5,.,CASSYSTDTGELFF,TGTGCCAGCAGTTACTCGACTGACACCGGGGAGCTGTTTTTT
.,TRBJ2-3,TRBV7-3,.,CASSEQGTSTDTQYF,TGTGCCAGCAGCGAACAGGGGACTAGCACAGATACGCAGTATTTT
.,TRBJ2-1,TRBV19,TRBD2,CASSDLQRGGQSEQFF,TGTGCCAGTAGTGACCTCCAGCGGGGGGGCCAGAGTGAGCAGTTCTTC
many,TRBJ1-5,TRBV7-9,.,CASRGEGGGQPQHF,TGTGCCAGCAGGGGAGAGGGGGGAGGTCAGCCCCAGCATTTT
many,TRBJ2-1,TRBV20-1,.,CSASPRLEGEQFF,TGCAGTGCTTCTCCCCGGTTAGAAGGTGAGCAGTTCTTC